The clone carrying this TCR beta chain was observed a handful of times. Antigen specificity is unknown. Every donor provided one heparinised blood draw, which averaged about 120 mL. This specimen belongs to a study of beta chain features in type 1 diabetes. Study-wide background: There was similarity between patients and healthy donors in age, gender and cell yields.

Study-wide results and limits: Compared with healthy donors, patients appeared to share more similar naive, central memory and regulatory TCRB repertoires. When Type 1 diabetes patients were examined, their TCRB CDR3s proved moderately but significantly shorter in all four CD4+ subsets. These data did not resolve whether HLA type affects TCRB rearrangement.

The entirety of the isolated RNA underwent reverse transcription, so expressed TCRB transcripts were sequenced. Assay: immunoSEQ multiplex PCR; the TCRdb copy retains only in-frame clones and omits some. The data show 350,000 to 400,000 clones, over 10% seen once. CDR3 length equals 15 residues. The germline V gene encodes CDR1 MNHEY and CDR2 SVGAGI. Trimming took 4 bases from V and 5 from J; bases not matched to a gene: 3. The sequence was collected from a woman under 30 with type 1 diabetes. V and J are TRBV6-5 and TRBJ2-2; 11 nucleotides line up with TRBD1. Specimen: naive CD4+ T cells from blood. CDR3 sequence reads: CASSWGQGETGELFF. Written as DNA, the CDR3 is TGTGCCAGCAGTTGGGGACAGGGGGAGACCGGGGAGCTGTTTTTT.